The source of this T cell receptor beta chain is a study of regulatory T cells in long-lasting Graves disease. According to the study, TCR beta libraries were built with iRepertoire HTBI primers and CDR3-region Arm-PCR. TCRdb recomputed calls from the multiplex PCR reads with MiXCR, one row per CDR3 protein. There are more than 300,000 distinct CDR3 sequences in the sample; 16% occur only once, and roughly a fifth lies in the top ten. The time point is: newly diagnosed GD, antithyroid drugs for less than 3 months. The authors made the TCR library using RNA they extracted from PBMCs. The CDR3 runs to 15 residues. The V gene lost 3 bases and the J gene lost 0 bases, with 12 bases spanning the gap. Germline V gene lookup returns CDR1 MNHNS and CDR2 SASEGT. This clonotype was counted between two and nine times. This sample also appeared in a second study, on T cells in Graves' hyperthyroidism and ophthalmopathy.

The material was peripheral blood mononuclear cells (PBMCs), obtained at new diagnosis, from a patient treated with antithyroid drugs. The chain recombines TRBV6-1 with TRBJ2-7; perhaps TRBD2 as D (6 bases). The TCR sequence derives from a woman aged 18-29 years with Graves disease. CDR3 sequence (DNA): TGTGCCAGCAGTGATGGGGGGTCTTCCTCCTACGAGCAGTACTTC. Amino acid sequence: CASSDGGSSSYEQYF.